This T cell receptor (beta chain) was obtained from a study of T cells after yellow fever vaccination (dated 2019 in TCRdb). The study in broad terms: The SMART-Seq v4 Ultra Low Input RNA kit was used to prepare libraries from fractions with low cell numbers. Two healthy male donors made up the cohort, one aged 18 to 30 years and the other aged 30 to 39 years. Bulk PBMC replicates and cell subsets were isolated from blood drawn at multiple timepoints before and after both primary and secondary immunization. To track T-cell clones before and after primary and booster YFV17D yellow fever vaccination, bulk TCR alpha and beta repertoires were sequenced longitudinally. The investigation overall reported the following: Because abundant contaminating clonotypes from the bulk population could be contained in FACS-sorted repertoires, computational filtering was required. The study included only two donors, which limits how far the findings can be generalized. The secondary T-cell response was weaker than the primary response but faster, peaking on day 5 instead of day 15. A small share of clonotypes was detected in both CD4 and CD8 compartments, with the overlap likely arising from convergent recombination. Most clones expanded after primary vaccination were re-detected after the booster (approximately 96% of CD4 and around 86% of CD8), suggesting broad memory maintenance.

According to the study, the label for this sample's treatment or condition signals: live attenuated yellow fever vaccine strain. Two biological replicates of bulk PBMCs were collected at each blood-draw timepoint. PBMCs were isolated from peripheral blood using a standard Ficoll-Paque protocol. TriZol was used to extract RNA from bulk PBMCs, CD4 and CD8 fractions, and dextramer-positive and dextramer-negative fractions. Sequencing used an Illumina NovaSeq 6000. TCR cDNA was made using 5'RACE template switching, a step that added a universal primer site and unique molecular identifiers. Priming of cDNA synthesis was performed from both the TCR alpha and TCR beta constant segments. Libraries were amplified in two PCR steps, with sample barcodes and sequencing adapters added in the second step. Sequencing of libraries was done on Illumina HiSeq 2500 (2x100 bp) or NovaSeq (2x150 bp). The original pipeline was this. Demultiplexing of reads and collapsing into UMI consensus sequences were performed with MIGEC, and V(D)J alignment was carried out with MiXCR. Clonotypes responding to the vaccine were identified with edgeR on replicate PBMC samples, with the criteria of FDR below 0.01 and a log2 fold change above 5 up to day 15. Bulk clonotypes were assigned CD4 or CD8 identity according to which sequenced CD4 or CD8 repertoire held them at higher abundance. Starting from the raw public reads, TCRdb applied fastp trimming at Q25, assembled clones with MiXCR and retained in-frame beta chains. Merged by CDR3 protein, the rows form single entries marked with the most common genes and DNA. None of the V and J calls come from the authors' own analysis; TCRdb made them. This sample lists 300,000 or so distinct CDR3 sequences; approximately 3.9% were detected once. The top ten hold 20% to 30% of the sample.

Spanning cysteine to phenylalanine, the CDR3 consists of 15 amino acids. The CDR3 DNA has 45 bases and is translated from base 1. The germline V gene specifies SGHRS as CDR1 and YFSETQ as CDR2. Relative to germline, V is 8 bases shorter and J is 1 base shorter, with 17 bases between their ends. This clonotype was observed many times. Its binding antigen is unknown. There are no base qualities to consult, and no much larger clone falls within one base. The specimen was PBMCs, collected 5 days after the yellow fever booster vaccination. Recombination linked TRBV5-1 to TRBJ2-3, and perhaps TRBD2 as D gene, on 6 matching bases. The TCR originated in a man aged 18 to 29 who received the YFV17D yellow fever vaccine. The CDR3 sequence is CASHDGREGTDTQYF. The bases are TGCGCCAGTCACGACGGCAGGGAGGGCACAGATACGCAGTATTTT.